This TCR beta chain comes out of a study of CD8 T cells in ankylosing spondylitis. TCRdb redid the calling of the 5' RACE reads with MiXCR, one entry per CDR3 protein. The profile shows about 250,000 distinct CDR3 sequences, more than 15% of them singletons. Germline CDR1 reads ENHRY; CDR2 reads SYGVKD. The junction had 0 bases not matched to a gene; V was cut back by 2 bases and J by 3 bases. The CDR3 loop spans 13 amino acids. The chain recombines TRBV10-3 with TRBJ2-5; 7 bases match TRBD1. Sequencing was done on a sample of blood, either unsorted or a sorted T cell fraction (not recorded which). This TCR was recovered from a male donor with ankylosing spondylitis or in good health (not recorded which). CDR3 amino acids: CAISETGEETQYF. CDR3 in DNA: TGTGCCATCAGTGAGACAGGGGAAGAGACCCAGTACTTC.